The present T cell receptor (beta chain) was sequenced within a study of CD8+CD57+ T cells in acquired aplastic anemia. Germline V gene data show CDR1 as DFQATT and CDR2 as SNEGSKA (reference sequence). The CDR3 has 15 residues. Trimming removed 8 bases from V and 6 bases from J, with 23 bases in between. The template used for profiling TCR beta VDJ and CDR3 was genomic DNA. TCRdb fed the reads into MiXCR, producing one record per CDR3 protein. The sample shows some 410,000 distinct CDR3 sequences, 60% to 80% of them seen only once. This clonotype was detected once. The V call is TRBV20-1, the J call TRBJ2-1; either TRBD1 or TRBD2 may supply D (6 bases each). The receptor was isolated from a human donor in good health, serving as a control. Sequencing was performed on sorted CD4+, CD8+, or CD8+CD57+ T cells (not recorded which) from PBMCs. CDR3 loop: CSTGFGAGDSNEQFF. CDR3 nucleotide sequence: TGCAGTACTGGATTCGGGGCAGGGGACTCCAATGAGCAGTTCTTC.